These 28 T cell receptor beta chains were all obtained from the same sample, sequenced in a study of T-cell memory formation after mild COVID-19. TCRdb redid the calling of the 5' RACE reads with MiXCR, one entry per CDR3 protein. Of 470,000 or so distinct CDR3 sequences listed, about a sixth are singletons. Specimen: PBMCs or a T cell subset sorted from them (not recorded which). These receptor sequences come from a man between 18 and 35 years old who had mild COVID-19 (a few samples of this study predate the infection). Cell type and time point are not known.

This clonotype was detected a few times. The rearrangement uses TRBV7-6 and TRBJ2-3, with TRBD1 as a possible D gene (6 bases). Trimming left V 2 bases short and J 6 bases short, with 21 bases between. The CDR3 has 17 amino acids. From germline, CDR1 is SGHVS and CDR2 FNYEAQ. CDR3: CASSLLARGRMEDTQYF. The CDR3 DNA follows: TGTGCCAGCAGCTTACTTGCCAGGGGTAGGATGGAGGATACGCAGTATTTT.

This clonotype was counted ten times or more. The chain carries TRBV4-1 and TRBJ1-1; unclear D gene. This CDR3 is 14 amino acids long. V was clipped by 6 bases and J by 1 base, with 12 bases between them. Germline V gene lookup returns CDR1 MGHRA and CDR2 YSYEKL. As DNA, the CDR3 is TGCGCCAGCAGGGGCCCGCTTCGGAACACTGAAGCTTTCTTT. Protein sequence: CASRGPLRNTEAFF.

This clonotype was seen more than once but under ten times. The J gene is TRBJ2-2, the V gene TRBV20-1; D may be TRBD1 (5 bases). Trimming cost V 0 bases and J 0 bases, with 8 bases left between them. CDR1 and CDR2 from the germline V gene are DFQATT and SNEGSKA (reference sequence). This CDR3 region has 15 residues. The CDR3 sequence is CSARDAGSNTGELFF. The CDR3 DNA sequence: TGCAGTGCTAGAGACGCAGGGTCGAACACCGGGGAGCTGTTTTTT.

The V gene is TRBV20-1, the J gene TRBJ1-3; a weak D match, TRBD1 (6 bases). CDR1 DFQATT and CDR2 SNEGSKA come from the germline V gene (reference sequence). This CDR3 spans 14 amino acids. Trimming pared 5 bases from V and 4 bases from J, leaving 15 bases between. The CDR3 region has the DNA TGCAGTGCTGGAAAAGGGGGTATCGGAAACACCATATATTTT. It specifies CSAGKGGIGNTIYF.

The gene calls are TRBV15 and TRBJ2-7, with TRBD1 matching 9 bases. The V gene end was trimmed by 1 base and the J gene end by 0 bases; junction bases not matched to a gene: 1. CDR1 LNHNV and CDR2 YYDKDF come from the germline V gene (reference sequence). This CDR3 contains 15 residues. In DNA, the CDR3 is TGTGCCACCAGCAGAGGGGACAGGGACTCCTACGAGCAGTACTTC. It encodes CATSRGDRDSYEQYF.

The gene calls are TRBV9 and TRBJ1-2, with D possibly matching TRBD1 (6 bases). CDR1 and CDR2 from the germline V gene are SGDLS and YYNGEE. CDR3 size: 16 residues. Deletions cut 0 bases from V and 4 bases from J, with 16 bases between. This CDR3 is CASSVDHGTPLYGYTF. In nucleotides, the CDR3 is TGTGCCAGCAGCGTAGATCACGGGACACCTCTCTATGGCTACACCTTC.

This clonotype showed up just a few times. The V call is TRBV3-1, the J call TRBJ2-5; 10 positions agree with TRBD2. Germline assignment: CDR1 LGHDT and CDR2 YNNKEL (reference sequence). The CDR3 covers 14 residues. After removal of 4 bases from V and 5 bases from J, the junction contained 4 bases not matched to a gene. The CDR3 here is CASSPTSGAETQYF. The DNA of the CDR3 is TGTGCCAGCAGCCCCACTAGCGGGGCCGAGACCCAGTACTTC.

The genes are TRBV7-9 and TRBJ2-7, with TRBD1 as a possible D gene (6 bases). Trimming removed 5 bases at V and 8 bases at J, with 10 bases between. The CDR3 contains 11 residues. The germline gives CDR1 SEHNR, CDR2 FQNEAQ (reference sequence). The CDR3 reads CASSTQGKQYF. The CDR3 region has the DNA TGTGCCAGCAGCACCCAGGGGAAGCAGTACTTC.

The rearrangement joins TRBV7-9 to TRBJ1-1; TRBD1 matches 10 bases. CDR1 and CDR2 (germline): SEHNR, FQNEAQ (reference sequence). The CDR3 loop spans 18 amino acids. V was pared by 2 bases and J by 1 base, with 10 bases of the junction left unmatched. DNA of the CDR3: TGTGCCAGCAGCTTACCCCCTCCGGGACAGGGGACGAACACTGAAGCTTTCTTT. Protein sequence: CASSLPPPGQGTNTEAFF.

This clonotype turned up a few times. This chain connects TRBV5-1 to TRBJ1-5; D is perhaps TRBD1 (6 bases). Germline loops: CDR1 SGHRS, CDR2 YFSETQ. V lost 0 bases and J 4 bases, leaving 14 bases between the germline ends. CDR3 length: 16 amino acids. The CDR3 protein is CASSLGSGQSNQPQHF. CDR3 coding DNA: TGCGCCAGCAGCTTGGGGTCCGGACAGAGTAATCAGCCCCAGCATTTT.

This clonotype was picked up a small number of times. The chain couples TRBV7-3 to TRBJ2-3, with D maybe TRBD1 (6 bases). Per the germline V gene, CDR1 is SGHTA and CDR2 is FQGTGA. This CDR3 contains 13 residues. V lost 5 bases, J lost 7 bases, and 13 bases lay in between. Here the CDR3 DNA reads TGTGCCAGCAGCGGACACCAGGGGAATACGCAGTATTTT. Translation: CASSGHQGNTQYF.

The J gene is TRBJ2-3, the V gene TRBV6-5, with D possibly matching TRBD1 (6 bases). The ends were cut back, 5 bases at V and 6 bases at J, with 12 bases in the middle. The CDR3 has 13 amino acids. Germline CDR1 and CDR2: MNHEY and SVGAGI. The CDR3 DNA is TGTGCCAGCAGTATGGGGGCGAAGGATACGCAGTATTTT. It specifies CASSMGAKDTQYF.

This clonotype was observed a handful of times. J is TRBJ2-7 and V is TRBV5-1; 8 positions agree with TRBD1. The germline gives CDR1 SGHRS, CDR2 YFSETQ. V trimming: 4 bases; J trimming: 5 bases; junction bases outside the gene matches: 5. The CDR3 extends over 13 amino acids. The CDR3 spells CASSLGQAHEQYF. Written as DNA, the CDR3 is TGCGCCAGCAGCCTGGGACAGGCCCACGAGCAGTACTTC. Full variable domain (outside the CDR3, taken from reference TRBV5-1 and TRBJ2-7): KAGVTQTPRYLIKTRGQQVTLSCSPISGHRSVSWYQQTPGQGLQFLFEYFSETQRNKGNFPGRFSGRQFSNSRSEMNVSTLELGDSALYLCASSLGQAHEQYFGPGTRLTVT.

This clonotype has a single count. The chain combines TRBV6-2 or TRBV6-3 with TRBJ2-7; TRBD2 agrees at 8 bases. The CDR3 contains 15 residues. Germline values: CDR1 MNHEY, CDR2 SVGEGT. V lost 7 bases and J lost 1; bases outside the gene matches: 9. The CDR3 is CASNPSGSKSYEQYF. The CDR3 region has the DNA TGTGCCAGCAACCCGAGCGGGAGTAAATCCTACGAGCAGTACTTC.

The V call is TRBV7-9, the J call TRBJ1-2; TRBD1 matches 9 bases. The V gene's germline CDR1 is SEHNR and CDR2 FQNEAQ (reference sequence). V lost 5 bases to trimming and J lost 7 bases; unmatched junction nucleotides: 11. The length of the CDR3 is 15 residues. In nucleotides, the CDR3 is TGTGCCAGCAGCCCGACAGGGGGTCCTCTCGGTGGCTACACCTTC. Protein sequence: CASSPTGGPLGGYTF.

This clonotype was found a few times. The chain recombines TRBV12-3 or TRBV12-4 with TRBJ1-2; D is unclear. With 1 base removed from V and 0 bases from J, the gap between germline ends came to 12 bases. The CDR3 has 16 residues. The CDR3 DNA reads as TGTGCCAGCAGTTTAGGACGGGCGGTTTCTAACTATGGCTACACCTTC. Residues: CASSLGRAVSNYGYTF.

This clonotype was detected only a few times. The chain combines TRBV4-3 with TRBJ2-2; no firm D call. Germline assignment: CDR1 LGHNA and CDR2 YSLEER. The ends were cut back, 3 bases at V and 0 bases at J, with 11 bases in the middle. This CDR3 region has 16 residues. CDR3 loop: CASSQILGANTGELFF. The CDR3 coding sequence is TGCGCCAGCAGCCAGATTCTTGGGGCGAACACCGGGGAGCTGTTTTTT.

This clonotype was counted between two and nine times. The chain joins TRBV5-4 to TRBJ2-1; possibly TRBD2 for D (5 bases). Trimming stripped 1 base from V and 9 bases from J, with 14 bases between. The germline gives CDR1 SGHNT, CDR2 YYREEE (reference sequence). The CDR3 totals 14 residues. The CDR3: CASSLNLAGREQFF. CDR3 nucleotide sequence: TGTGCCAGCAGCTTGAACCTAGCCGGGCGTGAGCAGTTCTTC.

The chain carries TRBV6-5 and TRBJ2-5; TRBD1 might be the D (6 bases). This CDR3 has 13 amino acids. Germline lookup yields CDR1 MNHEY and CDR2 SVGAGI. V was clipped by 5 bases and J by 7 bases, with 14 bases between them. CDR3: CASSQGMGGTQYF. The CDR3 bases are TGTGCCAGCAGTCAGGGGATGGGCGGGACCCAGTACTTC.

The V gene is TRBV11-2, the J gene TRBJ2-3, with D perhaps matching TRBD2 (5 bases). CDR1 SGHAT and CDR2 FQNNGV come from the germline V gene. With 5 bases removed from V and 3 bases from J, the gap between germline ends came to 27 bases. The CDR3 length is 19 residues. The CDR3 reads CASSVNPPAEGSKTDTQYF. The CDR3 nucleotides are TGTGCCAGCAGCGTAAACCCCCCAGCGGAAGGGTCCAAGACAGATACGCAGTATTTT.

This clonotype was detected only a few times. The V and J genes are TRBV4-1 and TRBJ2-2, with D tentatively TRBD1 or TRBD2 (5 bases each). The CDR3 loop spans 15 amino acids. Per germline, CDR1 MGHRA and CDR2 YSYEKL. Trimming left V 1 base short and J 4 bases short, with 10 bases between. The DNA of the CDR3 is TGCGCCAGCAGCCAAGTTTGGGGGAGCACCGGGGAGCTGTTTTTT. Amino acid sequence: CASSQVWGSTGELFF.

CDR3 nucleotide sequence: TGCGCCAGCAGCCAAGACCTGGGACAGGGGTACAATGAGCAGTTCTTC. It specifies CASSQDLGQGYNEQFF. The chain joins TRBV4-1 to TRBJ2-1; 10 bases match TRBD1. Looked up from germline, CDR1 is MGHRA and CDR2 is YSYEKL. V gave up 0 bases and J gave up 4 bases; unmatched junction bases: 3. The CDR3 runs to 16 residues.

This clonotype came up a few times. Its ends do not fully match the called genes, so a read error is possible. The chain recombines TRBV7-8 with TRBJ2-7; D is unclear. This CDR3 spans 13 amino acids. CDR1 and CDR2 from the germline V gene are SGHVS and FQNEAQ. The CDR3 coding sequence is TGTGCCAGCAGCTTAGTCCTCTCCCACGAGCAGTACTTC. It translates to CASSLVLSHEQYF.

The rearrangement links TRBV12-3 or TRBV12-4 to TRBJ2-7; 12 bases are shared with TRBD2. V was pared by 3 bases and J by 0 bases, with 3 bases of the junction left unmatched. The CDR3 has 16 amino acids. The CDR3 loop reads CASSLGLAGTSYEQYF. The CDR3 nucleotides are TGTGCCAGCAGTTTGGGACTAGCGGGTACCTCCTACGAGCAGTACTTC.

This clonotype was observed a few times. The chain's CDR3 is CASSYLGQAYNEQFF. The CDR3 DNA is TGTGCCAGCAGTTACCTGGGACAGGCCTACAATGAGCAGTTCTTC. The chain links TRBV6-2 or TRBV6-3 to TRBJ2-1, with 8 bases aligning to TRBD1. CDR1 MNHEY and CDR2 SVGEGT come from the germline V gene. This CDR3 spans 15 amino acids. The V gene end was trimmed by 2 bases and the J gene end by 2 bases; junction bases not matched to a gene: 2.

The chain links TRBV11-2 to TRBJ2-1, with TRBD1 as a possible D gene (5 bases). Germline V gives CDR1 SGHAT, CDR2 FQNNGV. The CDR3 totals 14 residues. Trimming stripped 5 bases from V and 6 bases from J, with 14 bases between. CDR3 residues: CASSPRRQSNEQFF. The CDR3 nucleotides read TGTGCCAGCAGCCCTCGTCGACAGAGCAATGAGCAGTTCTTC.

This clonotype was detected ten times or more. The V and J genes are TRBV18 and TRBJ2-5; D assignment may be TRBD1 or TRBD2 (5 bases each). V gave up 6 bases and J gave up 2 bases, with 10 bases separating them. CDR1 and CDR2 from the germline V gene are KGHSH and LQKENI. The CDR3 sequence is 13 residues long. CDR3 sequence (DNA): TGTGCCAGCTCTGGGACGGAGCAAGAGACCCAGTACTTC. Its protein product is CASSGTEQETQYF.

This clonotype was counted a few times. The V gene is TRBV7-9, the J gene TRBJ2-1, with no clear D. Germline values: CDR1 SEHNR, CDR2 FQNEAQ (reference sequence). There are 15 residues in the CDR3. Trimming removed 2 bases at V and 4 bases at J, with 12 bases between. The chain's CDR3 is CASSLPSAVYNEQFF. The CDR3 bases are TGTGCCAGCAGCTTACCCTCGGCGGTGTACAATGAGCAGTTCTTC.